What follows describes a single T cell receptor (beta chain). What it binds is unknown. The sample is drawn from a study of cytomegalovirus exposure and HLA in healthy donors. The PCR made use of 60 Vbeta and 13 Jbeta primers. Measured with immunoSEQ multiplex PCR; TCRdb has only the in-frame clones, and not every one. The sample carries about 300,000 clones, 70% to 90% recorded once. The CDR3 is 11 residues long. The germline gives CDR1 SEHNR, CDR2 FQNEAQ (reference sequence). V gave up 5 bases and J gave up 7 bases, with 8 bases separating them. Whole-study findings and limits: Researchers reported from a later analysis that most CMV-associated TCR beta chains appeared HLA-restricted. In vitro data verified three CMV-associated chains as specific for CMV antigens.

The chain carries TRBV7-9 and TRBJ1-1, with D possibly being TRBD1 (6 bases). The clonotype was recovered from a man between 35 and 55 years old in good health and CMV-seropositive. The sample taken for sequencing was PBMCs. CDR3 sequence (DNA): TGTGCCAGCAGCGGACAGCGTGAAGCTTTCTTT. Protein: CASSGQREAFF. The complete variable domain, with remaining parts taken from reference TRBV7-9 and TRBJ1-1, reads DTGVSQNPRHKITKRGQNVTFRCDPISEHNRLYWYRQTLGQGPEFLTYFQNEAQLEKSRLLSDRFSAERPKGSFSTLEIQRTEQGDSAMYLCASSGQREAFFGQGTRLTVV.